These 29 T cell receptor beta chains were sequenced from one sample in a study of shared clonotypes between healthy human individuals. Clones were sequenced by immunoSEQ multiplex PCR, and TCRdb holds only the in-frame ones, with some missing. The table has under 1,900,000 clones, around 98.5% seen once. The specimen was naive CD4+ T cells sorted from blood. The subset denotes: CD45RA+ positively selected. All receptors derive from a man aged 25 to 45 in good health.

The chain links TRBV5-1 to TRBJ2-7; D is unclear. Germline CDR1 and CDR2: SGHRS and YFSETQ. Trimming cost V 1 base and J 0 bases, with 5 bases left between them. CDR3 size: 13 residues. The CDR3 is CASSLNPSYEQYF. In DNA form, the CDR3 reads TGCGCCAGCAGCTTGAACCCCTCCTACGAGCAGTACTTC.

The table lists this clone with a count of one. Other nucleotide sequences in the sample specify the same CDR3. This chain connects TRBV15 to TRBJ1-4, with a possible D match to TRBD1 (5 bases). Germline loops: CDR1 LNHNV, CDR2 YYDKDF (reference sequence). CDR3 length: 13 amino acids. V lost 3 bases, J lost 8 bases, and 10 bases lay in between. The CDR3 protein is CATSRGPGEKLFF. In nucleotides, the CDR3 is TGTGCCACCAGCAGGGGACCGGGAGAAAAACTGTTTTTT. Supplemented by reference TRBV15 and TRBJ1-4, the full variable domain reads DAMVIQNPRYQVTQFGKPVTLSCSQTLNHNVMYWYQQKSSQAPKLLFHYYDKDFNNEADTPDNFQSRRPNTSFCFLDIRSPGLGDTAMYLCATSRGPGEKLFFGSGTQLSVL.

Details on this clone: At the DNA level, this CDR3 is encoded by other sequences in the same sample as well. The CDR3 reads CASSLGLAGLNEQFF. CDR3 sequence (DNA): TGTGCCAGCAGCTTGGGACTAGCGGGCCTCAATGAGCAGTTCTTC. J is TRBJ2-1 and V is TRBV7-2, with 12 bases aligning to TRBD2. Per germline, CDR1 SGHTA and CDR2 FQGNSA. CDR3 length equals 15 residues. The trim removed 3 bases at V and 6 bases at J, leaving 3 bases unmatched.

The chain joins TRBV19 to TRBJ1-5; D unclear. The germline V gene has CDR1 LNHDA and CDR2 SQIVND (reference sequence). V shed 2 bases and J shed 5 bases, with 7 bases lying between them. The CDR3 has 13 residues. The DNA for the CDR3 is TGTGCCAGTAGTATATCCGTGGATCAGCCCCAGCATTTT. Amino acids: CASSISVDQPQHF.

This CDR3 reads CASSPTGLNYNEQFF. CDR3 in DNA: TGTGCCAGCAGCCCTACGGGACTCAACTACAATGAGCAGTTCTTC. The J gene is TRBJ2-1, the V gene TRBV11-2; perhaps TRBD2 as D (6 bases). V was shortened by 5 bases and J by 3 bases, with 14 bases between the two germline ends. The CDR3 length is 15 residues. Germline CDR1 and CDR2: SGHAT and FQNNGV.

The V gene is TRBV28, the J gene TRBJ2-1; possible D gene TRBD1, 5 bases. The CDR3 consists of 13 residues. Germline V lookup: CDR1 MDHEN, CDR2 SYDVKM. V lost 5 bases, J lost 7 bases, and 12 bases lay in between. CDR3 loop: CASSPRVVNEQFF. In DNA, the CDR3 is TGTGCCAGCAGTCCCAGGGTTGTGAATGAGCAGTTCTTC.

V is TRBV14 and J is TRBJ2-7; 7 nucleotides agree with TRBD2. V shed 0 bases, J shed 3 bases, and the junction held 5 bases outside the gene matches. Germline V gene lookup returns CDR1 SGHDN and CDR2 FVKESK. CDR3 length: 15 residues. CDR3 nucleotides: TGTGCCAGCAGCCAAGATCGGGGGGATGTCTACGAGCAGTACTTC. Encoded protein: CASSQDRGDVYEQYF.

The rearrangement joins TRBV28 to TRBJ2-1; 10 bases are shared with TRBD2. From germline, CDR1 is MDHEN and CDR2 SYDVKM. CDR3 length: 13 amino acids. Germline trimming cut 8 bases from V and 15 bases from J; bases unmatched to any gene: 13. Here the CDR3 reads CASRGLAGVLRFF. The CDR3 DNA is TGTGCCAGCCGGGGGCTAGCGGGAGTTCTTCGGTTCTTC. The full variable domain, with the rest looked up from reference TRBV28 and TRBJ2-1, is DVKVTQSSRYLVKRTGEKVFLECVQDMDHENMFWYRQDPGLGLRLIYFSYDVKMKEKGDIPEGYSVSREKKERFSLILESASTNQTSMYLCASRGLAGVLRFFGPGTRLTVL.

The V and J genes are TRBV4-1 and TRBJ2-1; D is unclear. In germline, CDR1 is MGHRA, CDR2 YSYEKL. Trimming took off 5 bases at V and 1 base at J, with 24 bases between the two ends. The CDR3 has 19 amino acids. Here the CDR3 reads CASSGYRALGSKSYNEQFF. The CDR3 nucleotides are TGCGCCAGCAGCGGGTATCGGGCATTGGGATCGAAGTCCTACAATGAGCAGTTCTTC.

The CDR3 DNA sequence: TGTGCCAGCAGCTTGGCCGGCGGCAGGGGGATCGGAGGCTATGGCTACACCTTC. This translates into CASSLAGGRGIGGYGYTF. This chain uses TRBV5-6 with TRBJ1-2; TRBD1 agrees at 7 bases. Germline CDR1 and CDR2: SGHDT and YYEEEE. This CDR3 has 18 residues. Germline trimming cut 0 bases from V and 4 bases from J; bases unmatched to any gene: 15.

As concerns this clone: The germline gene is not matched at one end of the junction; a read error may be the cause. V usage is TRBV7-9 and J usage is TRBJ2-7; D is unresolved. Germline V gives CDR1 SEHNR, CDR2 FQNEAQ (reference sequence). The CDR3 has 14 residues. The CDR3 reads CASSRGPLSHEQYF. CDR3 DNA: TGTGCCAGCAGCCGCGGACCCCTCTCCCACGAGCAGTACTTC.

The V call is TRBV7-9, the J call TRBJ2-2; 14 bases fit TRBD2. With 6 bases clipped from V and 2 bases from J, the junction kept 5 bases outside the gene matches. This CDR3 spans 17 amino acids. Germline CDR1 is SEHNR and CDR2 is FQNEAQ (reference sequence). This CDR3 is CASRATSGRVNTGELFF. CDR3 nucleotide sequence: TGTGCCAGCAGAGCGACTAGCGGGAGGGTAAACACCGGGGAGCTGTTTTTT.

The V call is TRBV2, the J call TRBJ2-1, with 10 bases lining up with TRBD2. Germline trimming cut 8 bases from V and 10 bases from J; bases unmatched to any gene: 8. Per germline, CDR1 SNHLY and CDR2 FYNNEI. This CDR3 has 13 amino acids. The CDR3 spells CASSPSGRREQFF. DNA for the CDR3: TGTGCCAGCTCTCCTAGCGGGAGAAGAGAGCAGTTCTTC.

A remark on this clone: Other DNA sequences in this specimen translate into the identical CDR3. This chain connects TRBV29-1 to TRBJ2-1; TRBD1 matches 7 bases. The germline gives CDR1 SQVTM, CDR2 ANQGSEA. The V segment lost 4 bases and the J segment 3 bases; nucleotides outside the gene matches: 0. This CDR3 contains 12 residues. The CDR3: CSVGQGYNEQFF. The CDR3 nucleotides are TGCAGCGTTGGACAGGGCTACAATGAGCAGTTCTTC.

The chain is built from TRBV13 and TRBJ2-7; 7 bases line up with TRBD2. The germline V gene has CDR1 PRHDT and CDR2 FYEKMQ (reference sequence). The CDR3 is 14 amino acids. V lost 0 bases and J lost 6; bases outside the gene matches: 5. CDR3 DNA: TGTGCCAGCAGCTTAGGACGAGCGGGGCTCGAGCAGTACTTC. As protein: CASSLGRAGLEQYF.

The chain employs TRBV5-4 and TRBJ1-1; no firm D call. This CDR3 contains 15 residues. V dropped 2 bases and J dropped 0 bases, with 11 bases sitting between them. Per germline, CDR1 SGHNT and CDR2 YYREEE (reference sequence). Here the CDR3 DNA reads TGTGCCAGCAGCTTTGGCCGGGCTATGAACACTGAAGCTTTCTTT. Amino acids: CASSFGRAMNTEAFF.

The rearrangement joins TRBV28 to TRBJ2-2; the match to TRBD2 covers 7 bases. The V segment lost 3 bases and the J segment 8 bases; nucleotides outside the gene matches: 6. The CDR3 has 14 amino acids. Germline CDR1 is MDHEN and CDR2 is SYDVKM. The CDR3 region has the DNA TGTGCCAGCAGTTTCGCGGGAGTAGGAGGGGAGCTGTTTTTT. Its translation: CASSFAGVGGELFF.

This rearrangement joins TRBV5-1 to TRBJ2-2, with D tentatively TRBD1 (6 bases). Germline V gene data show CDR1 as SGHRS and CDR2 as YFSETQ. There are 15 residues in the CDR3. V was shortened by 4 bases and J by 4 bases, with 14 bases between the two germline ends. CDR3 coding DNA: TGCGCCAGCAGCCTACAGGGTTCAGGCACCGGGGAGCTGTTTTTT. Protein: CASSLQGSGTGELFF.

The chain employs TRBV15 and TRBJ2-1; 12 bases map to TRBD2. J lost 7 bases, V lost 4 bases, and 11 bases had no gene match. From germline, CDR1 is LNHNV and CDR2 YYDKDF (reference sequence). The length of the CDR3 is 17 residues. The CDR3 coding sequence is TGTGCCACCAGCAAGGATAGGGGACTAGCGGGTAGAAATGAGCAGTTCTTC. This sequence encodes CATSKDRGLAGRNEQFF.

V usage is TRBV25-1 and J usage is TRBJ2-3; D gene uncertain. In germline, CDR1 is MGHDK, CDR2 SYGVNS. The CDR3 runs to 13 residues. The V and J ends lost 3 bases and 4 bases respectively, with 8 bases between them. The CDR3 coding sequence is TGTGCCAGCAGTGATCTCTGGGCAGATACGCAGTATTTT. Its protein is CASSDLWADTQYF.

This clone was detected a few times. The chain couples TRBV29-1 to TRBJ1-2; D might be TRBD1 (5 bases). The CDR3 runs 12 residues. The germline V gene has CDR1 SQVTM and CDR2 ANQGSEA. The V end lost 7 bases, the J end lost 2 bases, and 11 bases lay between the germline ends. CDR3 loop: CSAKGQNYGYTF. The DNA for the CDR3 is TGCAGCGCCAAGGGGCAGAACTATGGCTACACCTTC.

This chain connects TRBV5-4 to TRBJ2-3; 9 bases are shared with TRBD1. CDR3 length: 16 residues. V was clipped by 1 base and J by 4 bases; unmatched bases: 7. Germline V gene sequence: CDR1 SGHNT, CDR2 YYREEE (reference sequence). The CDR3 spells CASSLPGTGLSDTQYF. CDR3 coding DNA: TGTGCCAGCAGCTTGCCTGGGACAGGGCTTTCAGATACGCAGTATTTT.

The chain joins TRBV9 to TRBJ2-5; the match to TRBD1 covers 7 bases. J gave up 2 bases and V 0 bases, and 4 bases lay outside the gene matches. Per germline, CDR1 SGDLS and CDR2 YYNGEE. CDR3 length equals 15 residues. The CDR3 DNA sequence: TGTGCCAGCAGCGTAGAGGGCAGGGGGCAAGAGACCCAGTACTTC. The encoded protein is CASSVEGRGQETQYF.

This chain uses TRBV28 with TRBJ2-2; D is unclear. This CDR3 contains 12 residues. In germline, CDR1 is MDHEN, CDR2 SYDVKM. Trimming removed 6 bases at V and 7 bases at J, with 9 bases between. The CDR3 DNA reads TGTGCCAGCAGCACGGGTGTCGGGGAGCTGTTTTTT. It is translated as CASSTGVGELFF.

The genes are TRBV7-8 and TRBJ2-7, with 10 bases lining up with TRBD2. Germline CDR1 SGHVS, CDR2 FQNEAQ. V lost 1 base, J lost 3 bases, and 3 bases stayed unmatched. The CDR3 is 15 amino acids. CDR3 bases: TGTGCCAGCAGCTTAGGACTAGCGGGCCACTACGAGCAGTACTTC. Translating gives CASSLGLAGHYEQYF.

About this clone: The sample holds other DNA sequences that translate to the same CDR3. The chain employs TRBV7-2 and TRBJ2-2; 11 bases align to TRBD2. V lost 5 bases to trimming and J lost 5 bases; unmatched junction nucleotides: 4. The CDR3 spans 15 residues. The germline V gene has CDR1 SGHTA and CDR2 FQGNSA. The CDR3 sequence is CASSTLAGGTGELFF. Here the CDR3 DNA reads TGTGCCAGCAGCACTCTAGCGGGAGGAACCGGGGAGCTGTTTTTT.

V is TRBV25-1 and J is TRBJ2-7, with TRBD1 as a possible D gene (5 bases). The germline gives CDR1 MGHDK, CDR2 SYGVNS. The germline V and J ends were trimmed by 4 bases and 3 bases, with 13 bases remaining between them. The CDR3 length is 14 residues. The CDR3 DNA reads as TGTGCCAGCAGTGTCGGGCAGGGCGTCTACGAGCAGTACTTC. This translates into CASSVGQGVYEQYF.

The chain recombines TRBV5-4 with TRBJ2-3; 12 nucleotides agree with TRBD2. There are 14 residues in the CDR3. V was clipped by 4 bases and J by 11 bases; unmatched bases: 8. Germline V CDR1 and CDR2: SGHNT, YYREEE (reference sequence). CDR3 loop: CASSRGLAGPGQYF. The DNA of the CDR3 is TGTGCCAGCAGCAGGGGACTAGCGGGCCCGGGGCAGTATTTT. The full variable domain, completed using reference TRBV5-4 and TRBJ2-3, is ETGVTQSPTHLIKTRGQQVTLRCSSQSGHNTVSWYQQALGQGPQFIFQYYREEENGRGNFPPRFSGLQFPNYSSELNVNALELDDSALYLCASSRGLAGPGQYFGPGTRLTVL.

This chain joins TRBV19 and TRBJ2-7; 10 bases are a match to TRBD2. Germline loops: CDR1 LNHDA, CDR2 SQIVND (reference sequence). The V segment lost 6 bases and the J segment 6 bases; nucleotides outside the gene matches: 11. The CDR3 contains 15 residues. The CDR3 coding sequence is TGTGCCAGTAGAGGAAGGGCTAGCGGGAGCTTCGAGCAGTACTTC. Protein product: CASRGRASGSFEQYF.